These 31 T cell receptor beta chains were sequenced from one sample in a study of molecular identifiers for immune sequencing clone quantification. TCRdb re-derived calls from the PCR reads in MiXCR, one entry per CDR3 protein. There are over 70,000 distinct CDR3 sequences in the sample; roughly 25% occur only once, and approximately 0.8% lies in the top ten. Sequenced input: naive CD8+ T cells from blood, with Jurkat cell RNA spiked in. The subset was: FACS-sorted CD8+CD4-CCR7+CD45RA+ naive T cells. The receptors were gathered from a human donor in good health. Some libraries in this study had Jurkat cell RNA spiked in.

This clonotype was observed a few times. The V call is TRBV27, the J call TRBJ2-3; unclear D gene. V lost 6 bases to trimming and J lost 0 bases, with 4 bases between them. Germline V gene sequence: CDR1 MNHEY, CDR2 SMNVEV (reference sequence). The CDR3 totals 12 residues. CDR3 coding DNA: TGTGCCAGCAGGTCTAGCACAGATACGCAGTATTTT. Its translation: CASRSSTDTQYF.

This clonotype was counted a few times. A single base separates this from a much larger clone, so it may be a read error. The chain has TRBV5-6 and TRBJ2-3, with D perhaps matching TRBD1 (5 bases). The V gene lost 2 bases and the J gene lost 1 base, with 8 bases spanning the gap. CDR3 length equals 14 residues. CDR1 is SGHDT and CDR2 is YYEEEE in the germline V gene. In DNA form, the CDR3 reads TGTGCCAGCAGCTTCAGGGTTGGCACAGATACGCAGTATTTT. Translation: CASSFRVGTDTQYF.

V gene TRBV19 combines with J gene TRBJ2-2, with 8 bases identical to TRBD2. The CDR3 is 15 residues long. CDR1 and CDR2 from the germline V gene are LNHDA and SQIVND (reference sequence). V trimming: 3 bases; J trimming: 6 bases; junction bases outside the gene matches: 6. In nucleotides, the CDR3 is TGTGCCAGTAGTATGGGGACTAGAGGATCCGGGGAGCTGTTTTTT. Encoded protein: CASSMGTRGSGELFF. The complete variable domain, with remaining parts taken from reference TRBV19 and TRBJ2-2, reads DGGITQSPKYLFRKEGQNVTLSCEQNLNHDAMYWYRQDPGQGLRLIYYSQIVNDFQKGDIAEGYSVSREKKESFPLTVTSAQKNPTAFYLCASSMGTRGSGELFFGEGSRLTVL.

Remarks on this clonotype: A clone one base away is much larger, so this may be a read error. V gene TRBV5-1 combines with J gene TRBJ2-7; D perhaps matches TRBD1 (5 bases). The V gene's germline CDR1 is SGHRS and CDR2 YFSETQ. The CDR3 has 14 residues. Between the trimmed V and J ends, which lost 3 bases and 2 bases, there was a span of 12 bases. The CDR3 coding sequence is TGCGCCAGCAGCTCGACAGCGATTACCTACGAGCAGTACTTC. This sequence encodes CASSSTAITYEQYF. The full variable domain, completed using reference TRBV5-1 and TRBJ2-7, is KAGVTQTPRYLIKTRGQQVTLSCSPISGHRSVSWYQQTPGQGLQFLFEYFSETQRNKGNFPGRFSGRQFSNSRSEMNVSTLELGDSALYLCASSSTAITYEQYFGPGTRLTVT.

The rearrangement uses TRBV7-9 and TRBJ2-7; TRBD1 matches at 7 bases. This CDR3 has 14 residues. The germline V gene encodes CDR1 SEHNR and CDR2 FQNEAQ (reference sequence). The junction had 6 bases not matched to a gene; V was cut back by 4 bases and J by 3 bases. CDR3 sequence reads: CASSSTGVYYEQYF. The CDR3 DNA reads as TGTGCCAGCAGCTCCACAGGGGTTTACTACGAGCAGTACTTC.

This chain joins TRBV7-3 and TRBJ2-1; TRBD2 aligns across 13 bases. Germline-derived CDR1 and CDR2 are SGHTA and FQGTGA. V was pared by 5 bases and J by 2 bases, with 9 bases of the junction left unmatched. CDR3 length equals 18 residues. The CDR3 is CASSLVLAGGPPYNEQFF. Written as DNA, the CDR3 is TGTGCCAGCAGCCTGGTACTAGCGGGAGGGCCTCCCTACAATGAGCAGTTCTTC.

The gene calls are TRBV4-3 and TRBJ1-6; D might be TRBD1 (5 bases). V gave up 1 base and J gave up 9 bases, with 7 bases separating them. This CDR3 is built from 13 residues. Germline CDR1 reads LGHNA; CDR2 reads YSLEER. The CDR3: CASSQVGVSPLHF. CDR3 bases: TGCGCCAGCAGCCAAGTGGGGGTTTCACCCCTCCACTTT.

This clonotype appeared many times. The gene calls are TRBV7-2 and TRBJ2-1; the D gene is possibly TRBD2 (5 bases). Trimming stripped 0 bases from V and 2 bases from J, with 14 bases between. This CDR3 comprises 17 residues. Germline V gene data show CDR1 as SGHTA and CDR2 as FQGNSA. The CDR3 spells CASSLARVGGPYNEQFF. The DNA of the CDR3 is TGTGCCAGCAGCTTAGCGAGGGTGGGCGGCCCCTACAATGAGCAGTTCTTC. The full variable domain, in which reference TRBV7-2 and TRBJ2-1 provide the parts outside the CDR3, is GAGVSQSPSNKVTEKGKDVELRCDPISGHTALYWYRQSLGQGLEFLIYFQGNSAPDKSGLPSDRFSAERTGGSVSTLTIQRTQQEDSAVYLCASSLARVGGPYNEQFFGPGTRLTVL.

This clonotype showed up many times. The genes are TRBV28 and TRBJ2-7, with 7 bases matching TRBD2. V lost 5 bases, J lost 0 bases, and 4 bases stayed unmatched. The CDR3 spans 14 residues. CDR1 is MDHEN and CDR2 is SYDVKM in the germline V gene. CDR3 in amino acids: CASSPRTSSYEQYF. In DNA, the CDR3 is TGTGCCAGCAGTCCGCGGACTAGCTCCTACGAGCAGTACTTC. Together with reference TRBV28 and TRBJ2-7, the CDR3 gives the full variable domain: DVKVTQSSRYLVKRTGEKVFLECVQDMDHENMFWYRQDPGLGLRLIYFSYDVKMKEKGDIPEGYSVSREKKERFSLILESASTNQTSMYLCASSPRTSSYEQYFGPGTRLTVT.

Only a few counts were recorded for this clonotype. The gene calls are TRBV6-5 and TRBJ1-5; D is ambiguous. Per germline, CDR1 MNHEY and CDR2 SVGAGI. The CDR3 extends over 15 amino acids. Trimming removed 5 bases from V and 7 bases from J, with 18 bases in between. CDR3 region: CASSPEVDPDQPQHF. The DNA of the CDR3 is TGTGCCAGCAGTCCAGAGGTGGATCCTGACCAGCCCCAGCATTTT.

This clonotype was counted many times. V and J are TRBV14 and TRBJ2-2, with 11 bases lining up with TRBD2. This CDR3 is built from 17 residues. Germline CDR1 SGHDN, CDR2 FVKESK. V lost 6 bases, J lost 1 base, and 7 bases stayed unmatched. In nucleotides, the CDR3 is TGTGCCAGCAGTCTACTAGCGGGAGCCCTGAACACCGGGGAGCTGTTTTTT. This gives the protein CASSLLAGALNTGELFF.

J is TRBJ2-3 and V is TRBV4-3; TRBD2 agrees at 8 bases. Germline V CDR1 and CDR2: LGHNA, YSLEER. The V segment lost 4 bases and the J segment 6 bases; nucleotides outside the gene matches: 12. The CDR3 is 16 amino acids. The CDR3 DNA reads as TGCGCCAGCAGCCCAGGAAGGAGCGGGGGCGCGGATACGCAGTATTTT. It specifies CASSPGRSGGADTQYF.

This clonotype was counted between two and nine times. This chain joins TRBV27 and TRBJ2-7; 9 bases map to TRBD2. The CDR3 spans 16 residues. The ends lost 5 bases at V and 3 bases at J; junction bases unmatched: 11. Germline V gives CDR1 MNHEY, CDR2 SMNVEV (reference sequence). CDR3 bases: TGTGCCAGCAGTCCACTAAGACTAGCGGAGGACTACGAGCAGTACTTC. Translation: CASSPLRLAEDYEQYF.

This clonotype has more than one count but fewer than ten. This chain connects TRBV6-5 to TRBJ2-1; D gene ambiguous. The ends were cut back, 2 bases at V and 2 bases at J, with 10 bases in the middle. This CDR3 region has 15 residues. The germline V gene encodes CDR1 MNHEY and CDR2 SVGAGI. The CDR3 protein is CASSYGPLAYNEQFF. The CDR3 DNA is TGTGCCAGCAGTTACGGACCGTTGGCCTACAATGAGCAGTTCTTC.

This clonotype has at least ten counts. Mismatch with germline at one junction end may stem from a read error. The chain combines TRBV19 with TRBJ2-3, with D uncertain. CDR1 and CDR2 from the germline V gene are LNHDA and SQIVND (reference sequence). The CDR3 covers 11 residues. The CDR3 DNA reads TGTGCCAGTAGTATAGATCGACCCGCGGCTTTC. Protein sequence: CASSIDRPAAF.

On this clonotype itself: It may be a read error: a sequence one base away is much more abundant. The chain uses TRBV7-9 and TRBJ2-7; TRBD1 agrees at 8 bases. The CDR3 consists of 15 residues. The junction had 3 bases not matched to a gene; V was cut back by 0 bases and J by 2 bases. CDR1 is SEHNR, CDR2 FQNEAQ, per germline (reference sequence). The CDR3 coding sequence is TGTGCCAGCAGCTTAGCCGGGACAGGTACCTACGAGCAGTACTTC. Residues: CASSLAGTGTYEQYF.

This clonotype was recorded a few times. This rearrangement joins TRBV24-1 to TRBJ2-1; 10 bases are shared with TRBD2. CDR3 length: 15 amino acids. CDR1 and CDR2 from the germline V gene are KGHDR and SFDVKD. The J segment lost 3 bases and the V segment lost 9 bases, leaving 7 bases of the junction unmatched. Written as DNA, the CDR3 is TGTGCCACCGGGATGGGGACTAGCGTCTACAATGAGCAGTTCTTC. This gives the protein CATGMGTSVYNEQFF.

Remarks on this clonotype: Relative to the germline gene, one junction end is altered; a read error may explain this. The genes are TRBV6-5 and TRBJ2-7; either TRBD1 or TRBD2 may fit D (6 bases each). This CDR3 contains 14 residues. Germline assignment: CDR1 MNHEY and CDR2 SVGAGI. DNA for the CDR3: TGTGCCAGCAGTTATGGGGGGCCCCTCTACGAGCAGTGCTTC. Amino acids: CASSYGGPLYEQCF.

V gene TRBV20-1 combines with J gene TRBJ1-6; D is unclear. CDR3 length: 15 residues. Germline V gene data show CDR1 as DFQATT and CDR2 as SNEGSKA (reference sequence). The germline V and J ends were trimmed by 0 bases and 0 bases, with 6 bases remaining between them. The CDR3 loop is CSARERSSYNSPLHF. CDR3 DNA: TGCAGTGCTAGAGAGCGGAGCTCCTATAATTCACCCCTCCACTTT.

The chain employs TRBV27 and TRBJ2-7; 7 bases agree with TRBD2. V shed 2 bases and J 2 bases; nucleotides not matched to a gene: 9. Germline CDR1 and CDR2: MNHEY and SMNVEV (reference sequence). The length of the CDR3 is 16 residues. The CDR3 is CASSLNVGAGPYEQYF. The CDR3 region has the DNA TGTGCCAGCAGTTTAAATGTGGGAGCGGGACCCTACGAGCAGTACTTC.

This clonotype was picked up many times. The chain has TRBV5-1 and TRBJ1-1; TRBD1 matches at 10 bases. In germline, CDR1 is SGHRS, CDR2 YFSETQ. J lost 1 base, V lost 3 bases, and 6 bases had no gene match. This CDR3 is 16 amino acids long. The CDR3 DNA reads TGCGCCAGCAGCTATGGGACAGGGGAGTGGAACACTGAAGCTTTCTTT. This gives the protein CASSYGTGEWNTEAFF.

With regard to this clonotype: A read error is possible here, since a much larger clone lies one base away. This chain joins TRBV3-1 and TRBJ2-7; TRBD2 might be the D (5 bases). V lost 8 bases and J 4 bases, leaving 12 bases between the germline ends. CDR3 length: 12 amino acids. Germline V gene data show CDR1 as LGHDT and CDR2 as YNNKEL (reference sequence). The CDR3 spells CASGPPGYEQYF. CDR3 DNA sequence: TGTGCCAGCGGTCCCCCGGGGTACGAGCAGTACTTC.

On this clonotype: A read error is possible here, since a much larger clone lies one base away. The chain recombines TRBV20-1 with TRBJ2-3; D is uncertain. V gave up 5 bases and J gave up 6 bases, with 24 bases separating them. Germline V CDR1 and CDR2: DFQATT, SNEGSKA (reference sequence). The CDR3 loop spans 16 amino acids. CDR3 coding DNA: TGCAGTGCTTGGGAAGACACCCGTGCCCGATTCGATACGCAGTATTTT. Residues: CSAWEDTRARFDTQYF.

This clonotype has a single count. The rearrangement joins TRBV28 to TRBJ2-7; D call uncertain. V was clipped by 5 bases and J by 0 bases, with 14 bases between them. Per germline, CDR1 MDHEN and CDR2 SYDVKM. This CDR3 has 15 residues. The CDR3 reads CASSVGGGSSYEQYF. CDR3 in DNA: TGTGCCAGCAGTGTCGGTGGCGGCTCCTCCTACGAGCAGTACTTC.

This clonotype was picked up a small number of times. A read error is possible here, since a much larger clone lies one base away. V is TRBV19 and J is TRBJ2-3, with D unresolved. CDR3 length equals 13 residues. Trimming took 7 bases from V and 2 from J, leaving 10 bases between them. Germline CDR1 LNHDA, CDR2 SQIVND (reference sequence). The CDR3 loop reads CASTRWDTDTQYF. DNA of the CDR3: TGTGCCAGTACTAGGTGGGACACAGATACGCAGTATTTT.

Details on this clonotype: A much bigger clone sits one base away, suggesting this may be a read error. The rearrangement joins TRBV28 to TRBJ2-3, with 10 bases that match TRBD1. This CDR3 contains 14 residues. The V segment lost 6 bases and the J segment 4 bases; nucleotides outside the gene matches: 4. Germline CDR1 is MDHEN and CDR2 is SYDVKM. For the CDR3, the DNA is TGTGCCAGCAGACCGACAGGGGGCTCAGATACGCAGTATTTT. Encoded protein: CASRPTGGSDTQYF.

There are a few counts of this clonotype. This chain links TRBV6-2 or TRBV6-3 with TRBJ1-5; D uncertain. Germline values: CDR1 MNHEY, CDR2 SVGEGT. There are 14 residues in the CDR3. V was cut by 6 bases and J by 3 bases, with 12 bases left in between. The CDR3 loop is CASRRRRDNQPQHF. CDR3 DNA sequence: TGTGCCAGCAGGAGGCGACGGGACAATCAGCCCCAGCATTTT.

Comments on this clonotype: Being one base from a much bigger clone, this may be a read error. This likely comes from a read error, as the CDR3 has no conserved phenylalanine or tryptophan at its end. The CDR3 protein is CASSSQGLLTYEQYL. In DNA form, the CDR3 reads TGTGCCAGCAGCTCACAGGGCCTCCTCACCTACGAGCAGTACCTC. This chain links TRBV13 with TRBJ2-7; possibly TRBD1 for D (6 bases). The germline gives CDR1 PRHDT, CDR2 FYEKMQ (reference sequence). This CDR3 is 15 amino acids long. Trimming shortened V by 4 bases and J by 2 bases, and 15 bases separated the two germline ends.

This clonotype was observed once. One junction end does not reproduce the germline sequence, and a read error may be involved. The chain uses TRBV6-1 and TRBJ1-1; unclear D gene. Germline V gene data show CDR1 as MNHNS and CDR2 as SASEGT. The length of the CDR3 is 14 residues. CDR3 DNA sequence: TGTGCCAGCAGTGAAAGCCAAATGAACACTGCAGCTTTCTTT. This encodes CASSESQMNTAAFF.

This clonotype was picked up many times. The chain combines TRBV5-5 with TRBJ1-2; D ambiguous. The V and J ends lost 0 bases and 9 bases respectively, with 12 bases between them. Germline values: CDR1 SGHKS, CDR2 YYEKEE (reference sequence). The CDR3 contains 13 residues. DNA for the CDR3: TGTGCCAGCAGCTTGGAGGCAGGAATGCGCTACACCTTC. Residues: CASSLEAGMRYTF.

In its sample, this clonotype was seen a few times. V is TRBV3-1 and J is TRBJ1-5; D uncertain. The CDR3 sequence is 13 residues long. Trimming removed 0 bases from V and 9 bases from J, with 9 bases in between. Per germline, CDR1 LGHDT and CDR2 YNNKEL (reference sequence). The CDR3 here is CASSQELDVPQHF. The CDR3, as DNA: TGTGCCAGCAGCCAAGAACTGGACGTGCCCCAGCATTTT.